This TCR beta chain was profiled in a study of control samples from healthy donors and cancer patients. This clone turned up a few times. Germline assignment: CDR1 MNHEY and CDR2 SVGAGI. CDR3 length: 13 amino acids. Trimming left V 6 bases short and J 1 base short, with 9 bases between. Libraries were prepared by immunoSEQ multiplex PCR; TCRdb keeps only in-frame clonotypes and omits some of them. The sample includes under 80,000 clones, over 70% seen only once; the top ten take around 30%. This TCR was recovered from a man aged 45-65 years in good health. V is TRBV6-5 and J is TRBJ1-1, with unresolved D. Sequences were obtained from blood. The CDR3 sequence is CASRTGSNTEAFF. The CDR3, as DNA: TGTGCCAGCAGGACCGGATCGAACACTGAAGCTTTCTTT.